The clone carrying this T cell receptor (beta chain) turned up a few times. Its cognate antigen is unknown. The CDR3 length is 11 residues. Unmatched junction bases numbered 2, after V lost 5 bases and J lost 11 bases. Germline V gives CDR1 SGHTA, CDR2 FQGNSA. This sample was included in a study of T cells after yellow fever vaccination. Study-level points and caveats: Relatively few clonotypes were ones that appeared in both CD4 and CD8 compartments. Most primary-vaccination clones reappeared after the booster (about 95% CD4, 88% CD8).

A process of 5'RACE template switching, which added a universal primer site and UMIs, was used to make TCR cDNA. TCRdb used MiXCR to reprocess the 5' RACE reads, holding one entry per CDR3 protein. The sample shows a few hundred thousand distinct CDR3 sequences, over 3.5% of them seen only once. The specimen comprised PBMCs, sampled 15 days after the yellow fever booster vaccination. The chain combines TRBV7-2 with TRBJ1-1; 10 positions agree with TRBD1. This sequence was found in a man aged 18 to 30 who received the YFV17D yellow fever vaccine. The CDR3 DNA reads as TGTGCCAGCAGCGTGGACAGGGGGGCTTTCTTT. Protein sequence: CASSVDRGAFF.